The 20 T cell receptor beta chains presented below share a single source sample, sequenced in a study of T-cell memory formation after mild COVID-19. TCRdb redid the calling of the 5' RACE reads with MiXCR, one entry per CDR3 protein. This repertoire shows 380,000 or so distinct CDR3 sequences, approximately 14% found once; its top ten account for roughly 20%. Sequencing was carried out using PBMCs or a T cell subset sorted from them (not recorded which). These receptors came from a man aged 18 to 30 who had mild COVID-19 (a few samples of this study predate the infection). Cell type and time point are not known.

This clonotype turned up a few times. The V call is TRBV6-5, the J call TRBJ1-2; D remains unclear. The CDR3 is made up of 14 amino acids. Germline values: CDR1 MNHEY, CDR2 SVGAGI. The V gene lost 0 bases and the J gene lost 4 bases, with 9 bases spanning the gap. The CDR3 protein is CASSYSSGSYGYTF. Written as DNA, the CDR3 is TGTGCCAGCAGTTACTCAAGTGGATCCTATGGCTACACCTTC.

The rearrangement joins TRBV4-2 to TRBJ2-7, with D unclear. V dropped 0 bases and J dropped 3 bases, with 12 bases sitting between them. CDR1 LGHNA and CDR2 YNFKEQ come from the germline V gene. CDR3 length: 15 residues. CDR3 nucleotides: TGTGCCAGCAGCCAAGACCCGGGCCCTAGCTACGAGCAGTACTTC. Its translation is CASSQDPGPSYEQYF.

This clonotype appeared a few times. Written as DNA, the CDR3 is TGTGCCAGCAGCTTAGACGGGGGCGAGGCCGGGGAGCTGTTTTTT. Translation gives CASSLDGGEAGELFF. The rearrangement joins TRBV7-9 to TRBJ2-2; D assignment may be TRBD1 or TRBD2 (6 bases each). The V gene lost 1 base and the J gene lost 6 bases, with 12 bases spanning the gap. The germline CDR1 and CDR2 sequences are SEHNR and FQNEAQ (reference sequence). The CDR3 is 15 residues long. Filled out from reference TRBV7-9 and TRBJ2-2, the complete variable domain reads DTGVSQNPRHKITKRGQNVTFRCDPISEHNRLYWYRQTLGQGPEFLTYFQNEAQLEKSRLLSDRFSAERPKGSFSTLEIQRTEQGDSAMYLCASSLDGGEAGELFFGEGSRLTVL.

This clonotype was seen more than once but under ten times. The rearrangement uses TRBV12-3 or TRBV12-4 and TRBJ1-1; no clear D. The CDR3 is 14 amino acids. With 1 base removed from V and 1 base from J, the gap between germline ends came to 7 bases. CDR3 DNA sequence: TGTGCCAGCAGTTTAGGTTGGCAGAACACTGAAGCTTTCTTT. It encodes CASSLGWQNTEAFF.

The chain carries TRBV23-1 and TRBJ2-4, with D uncertain. TRBV23-1 qualifies as an ORF whose function is uncertain. Trimming stripped 4 bases from V and 0 bases from J, with 19 bases between. This CDR3 contains 18 residues. The CDR3 loop reads CASSLAAPSPLAKNIQYF. For the CDR3, the DNA is TGCGCCAGCAGTCTGGCAGCCCCGTCGCCACTAGCCAAAAACATTCAGTACTTC.

This chain uses TRBV29-1 with TRBJ2-2; TRBD2 is a possible D gene (5 bases). The germline gives CDR1 SQVTM, CDR2 ANQGSEA. The CDR3 contains 14 residues. Trimming cost V 3 bases and J 7 bases, with 15 bases left between them. CDR3 amino acids: CSVEDPARGGELFF. The CDR3 bases are TGCAGCGTTGAGGACCCAGCTCGGGGCGGGGAGCTGTTTTTT.

A few counts support this clonotype. This sequence joins TRBV11-2 and TRBJ2-7, with D perhaps matching TRBD2 (5 bases). Germline V gene lookup returns CDR1 SGHAT and CDR2 FQNNGV. The CDR3 spans 13 residues. Trimming took off 4 bases at V and 2 bases at J, with 9 bases between the two ends. CDR3 in amino acids: CASSSTRTYEQYF. The DNA for the CDR3 is TGTGCCAGCAGCTCAACTAGAACCTACGAGCAGTACTTC.

This clonotype came up a few times. The chain combines TRBV9 with TRBJ1-3, with a tentative D call TRBD1 (5 bases). The CDR3 sequence is 15 residues long. Trimming cost V 0 bases and J 4 bases, with 11 bases left between them. Germline CDR1 SGDLS, CDR2 YYNGEE. The CDR3, as DNA: TGTGCCAGCAGCGTAGGGGGGTATCCGGGAAACACCATATATTTT. Encoded protein: CASSVGGYPGNTIYF.

The chain links TRBV18 to TRBJ2-5; D might be TRBD1 (7 bases). Germline V lookup: CDR1 KGHSH, CDR2 LQKENI. The CDR3 contains 13 residues. Trimming pared 6 bases from V and 2 bases from J, leaving 10 bases between. The DNA for the CDR3 is TGTGCCAGCTCGACAGGGAGGCAAGAGACCCAGTACTTC. It yields the protein CASSTGRQETQYF.

This clonotype was recorded a few times. V gene TRBV7-9 combines with J gene TRBJ1-2; D remains unclear. V shed 5 bases and J shed 6 bases, with 13 bases lying between them. This CDR3 has 13 residues. CDR1 and CDR2 (germline): SEHNR, FQNEAQ (reference sequence). The CDR3 nucleotides are TGTGCCAGCAGCCGGCCGGGAGGGAATGGCTACACCTTC. As protein: CASSRPGGNGYTF.

The J gene is TRBJ1-4, the V gene TRBV11-2; weak D call: TRBD1 (6 bases). CDR1 and CDR2 from the germline V gene are SGHAT and FQNNGV. V shed 4 bases and J shed 6 bases, with 12 bases lying between them. CDR3 length equals 14 residues. As DNA, the CDR3 is TGTGCCAGCAGCTCCCACTGGACAGATGAAAAACTGTTTTTT. It yields the protein CASSSHWTDEKLFF.

This chain links TRBV29-1 with TRBJ1-6; no reliable D call. The CDR3 is 13 amino acids. Germline assignment: CDR1 SQVTM and CDR2 ANQGSEA. Between the trimmed V and J ends, which lost 4 bases and 6 bases, there was a span of 10 bases. The CDR3 region is CSVAKEINSPLHF. Written as DNA, the CDR3 is TGCAGCGTTGCAAAGGAAATTAATTCACCCCTCCACTTT.

The rearrangement uses TRBV3-1 and TRBJ2-7; D might be TRBD2 (5 bases). Germline V gene sequence: CDR1 LGHDT, CDR2 YNNKEL (reference sequence). The CDR3 is 15 residues long. Between the trimmed V and J ends, which lost 4 bases and 0 bases, there was a span of 13 bases. CDR3 coding DNA: TGTGCCAGCAGCCCAACCTTGGACTTCTCCTACGAGCAGTACTTC. It specifies CASSPTLDFSYEQYF.

This clonotype was found a few times. DNA for the CDR3: TGTGCCACCCAACTCTCGGGGAGCGGGATGGATCAGCCCCAGCATTTT. It codes for CATQLSGSGMDQPQHF. V is TRBV6-6 and J is TRBJ1-5; no clear D gene. Trimming took off 10 bases at V and 5 bases at J, with 24 bases between the two ends. The CDR3 is 16 amino acids. CDR1 and CDR2 (germline): MNHNY, SVGAGI (reference sequence).

This clonotype came up a few times. The rearrangement uses TRBV20-1 and TRBJ2-5; unclear D gene. Trimming took off 1 base at V and 4 bases at J, with 10 bases between the two ends. The germline CDR1 and CDR2 sequences are DFQATT and SNEGSKA (reference sequence). CDR3 length: 13 amino acids. The CDR3 here is CSARVLGIETQYF. The CDR3 bases are TGCAGTGCTAGAGTTTTGGGGATAGAGACCCAGTACTTC.

This clonotype was seen many times. This chain connects TRBV29-1 to TRBJ2-1; D might be TRBD1 or TRBD2, each matching 6 bases. The germline gives CDR1 SQVTM, CDR2 ANQGSEA. V was shortened by 5 bases and J by 0 bases, with 14 bases between the two germline ends. The CDR3 extends over 15 amino acids. The CDR3 coding sequence is TGCAGCGTTAACGGGGGCTCAAACTCCTACAATGAGCAGTTCTTC. Encoded protein: CSVNGGSNSYNEQFF.

The chain employs TRBV21-1 and TRBJ2-7. TRBV21-1 is reported as a pseudogene. The CDR3 extends over 15 amino acids. The DNA for the CDR3 is TGTGCCAGCAGAACGAAGGCCAGCCAGCCCTACGAGCAGTACGTC. It is translated as CASRTKASQPYEQYV.

This clonotype was recorded many times. The chain recombines TRBV28 with TRBJ2-7; no definite D call. CDR1 is MDHEN and CDR2 is SYDVKM in the germline V gene. The CDR3 totals 13 residues. Trimming pared 6 bases from V and 2 bases from J, leaving 11 bases between. The CDR3 loop reads CASRKPDTYEQYV. The CDR3 DNA sequence: TGTGCCAGCAGAAAACCCGACACCTACGAGCAGTACGTC.

The chain employs TRBV7-8 and TRBJ2-4; 7 bases fit TRBD1. The trim removed 1 base at V and 8 bases at J, leaving 5 bases unmatched. Germline V gives CDR1 SGHVS, CDR2 FQNEAQ. The CDR3 is 14 residues long. In DNA, the CDR3 is TGTGCCAGCAGCTTAGTAGTCCAGGGGGACATTCAGTACTTC. This gives the protein CASSLVVQGDIQYF.

Ten or more counts support this clonotype. The J gene is TRBJ1-1, the V gene TRBV4-3, with a weak D call TRBD1 (5 bases). Germline V gene data show CDR1 as LGHNA and CDR2 as YSLEER. The CDR3 has 15 residues. V lost 0 bases and J lost 5, with 13 bases in between. CDR3 loop: CASSQDQWGTTEAFF. As DNA, the CDR3 is TGCGCCAGCAGCCAAGATCAGTGGGGCACTACTGAAGCTTTCTTT.